The entry below describes one T cell receptor beta chain. Its antigen is unidentified. The data stem from a study of OX40 agonist ivuxolimab in advanced cancers. As for the study in general: Among those enrolled, mean age was approximately 62 years (range 23 to 79) and roughly 84% were male. Study conclusions and caveats: Dose levels from 0.1 to 3.0 mg/kg saw CD4+ and CD8+ blood T cells expand clonally by week 6. In CD8+ T cells, expanded clones were on average more numerous than in CD4+.

The data were produced by immunoSEQ multiplex PCR, yet TCRdb's version contains in-frame clones alone and is incomplete. Here the sample spans around 100,000 clones, 90% to 96% being singletons. Trimming pared 4 bases from V and 5 bases from J, leaving 14 bases between. CDR1 is SGHDN, CDR2 FVKESK, per germline. This CDR3 is 14 amino acids long. The specimen was CD4+ or CD8+ T cells sorted from blood, collected in a trial of the OX40 agonist ivuxolimab. This TCR derives from an adult with an advanced solid tumor such as melanoma, head and neck, liver or kidney cancer. The chain joins TRBV14 to TRBJ1-2; D ambiguous. The CDR3 coding sequence is TGTGCCAGCAGCCCGAGGGCCTTGGGGTATGGCTACACCTTC. It translates to CASSPRALGYGYTF.